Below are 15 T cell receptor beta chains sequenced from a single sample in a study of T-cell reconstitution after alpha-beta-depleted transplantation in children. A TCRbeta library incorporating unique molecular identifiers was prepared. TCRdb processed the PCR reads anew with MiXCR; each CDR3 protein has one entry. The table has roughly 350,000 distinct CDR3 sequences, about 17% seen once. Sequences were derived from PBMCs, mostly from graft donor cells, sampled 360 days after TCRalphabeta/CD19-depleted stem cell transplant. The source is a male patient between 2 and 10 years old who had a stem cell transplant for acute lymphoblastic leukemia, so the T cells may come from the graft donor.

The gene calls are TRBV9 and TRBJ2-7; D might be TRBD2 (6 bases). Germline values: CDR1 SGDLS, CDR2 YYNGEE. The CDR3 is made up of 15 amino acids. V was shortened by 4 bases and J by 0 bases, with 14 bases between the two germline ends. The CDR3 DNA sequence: TGTGCCAGCAGCCCCCGACTAGGCCTCTCCTACGAGCAGTACTTC. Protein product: CASSPRLGLSYEQYF.

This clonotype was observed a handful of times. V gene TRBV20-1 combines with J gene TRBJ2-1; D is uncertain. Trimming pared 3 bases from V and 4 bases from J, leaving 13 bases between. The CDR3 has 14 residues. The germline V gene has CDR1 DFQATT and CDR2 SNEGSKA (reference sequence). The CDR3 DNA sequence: TGCAGTGCTAGTGGCCAGTTGGTATACAATGAGCAGTTCTTC. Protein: CSASGQLVYNEQFF.

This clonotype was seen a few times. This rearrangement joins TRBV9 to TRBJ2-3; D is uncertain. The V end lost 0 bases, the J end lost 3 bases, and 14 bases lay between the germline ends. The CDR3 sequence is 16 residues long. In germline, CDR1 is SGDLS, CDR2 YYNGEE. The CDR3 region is CASSVAHAFGTDTQYF. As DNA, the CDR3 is TGTGCCAGCAGCGTAGCTCACGCCTTTGGGACAGATACGCAGTATTTT.

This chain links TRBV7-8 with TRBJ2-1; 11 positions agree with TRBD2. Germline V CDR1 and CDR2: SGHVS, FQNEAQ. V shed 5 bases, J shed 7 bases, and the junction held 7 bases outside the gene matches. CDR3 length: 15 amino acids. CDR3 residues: CASSPLAGGENEQFF. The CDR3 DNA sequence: TGTGCCAGCAGCCCGTTAGCGGGAGGGGAAAATGAGCAGTTCTTC.

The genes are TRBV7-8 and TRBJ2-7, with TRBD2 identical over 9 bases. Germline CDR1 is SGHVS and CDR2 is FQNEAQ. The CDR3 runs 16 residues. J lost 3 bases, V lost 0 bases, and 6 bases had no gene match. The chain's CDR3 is CASSLARVAGVYEQYF. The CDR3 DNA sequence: TGTGCCAGCAGCTTAGCGAGGGTAGCGGGAGTCTACGAGCAGTACTTC. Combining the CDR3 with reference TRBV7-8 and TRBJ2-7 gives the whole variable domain GAGVSQSPRYKVAKRGQDVALRCDPISGHVSLFWYQQALGQGPEFLTYFQNEAQLDKSGLPSDRFFAERPEGSVSTLKIQRTQQEDSAVYLCASSLARVAGVYEQYFGPGTRLTVT.

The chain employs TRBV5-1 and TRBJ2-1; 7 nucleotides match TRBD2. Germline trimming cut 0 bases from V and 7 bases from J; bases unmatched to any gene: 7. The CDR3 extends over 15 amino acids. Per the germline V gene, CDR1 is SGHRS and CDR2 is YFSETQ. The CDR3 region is CASSLGSGAFNEQFF. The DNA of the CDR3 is TGCGCCAGCAGCTTGGGAAGCGGGGCCTTTAATGAGCAGTTCTTC.

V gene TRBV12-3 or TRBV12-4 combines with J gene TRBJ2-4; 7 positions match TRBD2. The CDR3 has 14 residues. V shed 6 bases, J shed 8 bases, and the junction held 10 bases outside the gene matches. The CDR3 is CASSPGLAVDIQYF. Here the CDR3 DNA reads TGTGCCAGCAGCCCAGGGCTAGCGGTAGACATTCAGTACTTC.

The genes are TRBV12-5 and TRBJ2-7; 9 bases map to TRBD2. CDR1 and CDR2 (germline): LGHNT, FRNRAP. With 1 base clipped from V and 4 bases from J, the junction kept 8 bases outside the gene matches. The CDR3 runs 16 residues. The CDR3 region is CASGLAPGGRGYEQYF. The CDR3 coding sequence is TGTGCTAGTGGTTTGGCCCCTGGCGGGAGGGGATACGAGCAGTACTTC.

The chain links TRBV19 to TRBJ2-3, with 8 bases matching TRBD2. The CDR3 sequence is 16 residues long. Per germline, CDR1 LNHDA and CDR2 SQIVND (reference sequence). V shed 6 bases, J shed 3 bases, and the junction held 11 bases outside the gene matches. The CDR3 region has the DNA TGTGCCAGTAGCCGGCACAGACTAGCGATGACAGATACGCAGTATTTT. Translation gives CASSRHRLAMTDTQYF.

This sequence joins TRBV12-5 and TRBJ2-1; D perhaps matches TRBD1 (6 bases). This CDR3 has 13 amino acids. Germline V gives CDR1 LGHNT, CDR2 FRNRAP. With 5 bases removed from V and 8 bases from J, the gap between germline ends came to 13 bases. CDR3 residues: CASGQPTGDEQFF. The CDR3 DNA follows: TGTGCTAGTGGTCAACCGACAGGCGATGAGCAGTTCTTC.

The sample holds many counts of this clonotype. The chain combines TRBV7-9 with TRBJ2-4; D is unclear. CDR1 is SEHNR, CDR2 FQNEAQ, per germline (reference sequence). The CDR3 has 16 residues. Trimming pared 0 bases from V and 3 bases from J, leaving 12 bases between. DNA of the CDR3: TGTGCCAGCAGCTTAGCTTTTGCTGGGGACAAAAACATTCAGTACTTC. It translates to CASSLAFAGDKNIQYF. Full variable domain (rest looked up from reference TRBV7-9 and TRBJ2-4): DTGVSQNPRHKITKRGQNVTFRCDPISEHNRLYWYRQTLGQGPEFLTYFQNEAQLEKSRLLSDRFSAERPKGSFSTLEIQRTEQGDSAMYLCASSLAFAGDKNIQYFGAGTRLSVL.

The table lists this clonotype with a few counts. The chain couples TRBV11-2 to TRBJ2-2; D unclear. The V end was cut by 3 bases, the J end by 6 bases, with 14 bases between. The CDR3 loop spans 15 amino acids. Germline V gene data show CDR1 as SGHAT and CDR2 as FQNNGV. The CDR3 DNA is TGTGCCAGCAGCTTTGCATCCGCTAAGGCCGGGGAGCTGTTTTTT. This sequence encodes CASSFASAKAGELFF.

Here the CDR3 DNA reads TGTGCCGTGACTAGCTTCGCTGAATTGGGAGAGACCCAGTACTTC. Its protein product is CAVTSFAELGETQYF. The chain has TRBV28 and TRBJ2-5; TRBD2 agrees at 7 bases. The germline CDR1 and CDR2 sequences are MDHEN and SYDVKM. The CDR3 consists of 15 residues. V lost 11 bases, J lost 4 bases, and 16 bases stayed unmatched.

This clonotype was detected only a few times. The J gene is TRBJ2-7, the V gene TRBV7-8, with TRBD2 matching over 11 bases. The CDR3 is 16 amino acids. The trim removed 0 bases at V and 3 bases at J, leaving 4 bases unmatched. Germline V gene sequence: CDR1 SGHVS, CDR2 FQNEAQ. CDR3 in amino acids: CASSLASGRAGYEQYF. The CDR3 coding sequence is TGTGCCAGCAGCTTAGCTAGCGGGAGGGCCGGCTACGAGCAGTACTTC.

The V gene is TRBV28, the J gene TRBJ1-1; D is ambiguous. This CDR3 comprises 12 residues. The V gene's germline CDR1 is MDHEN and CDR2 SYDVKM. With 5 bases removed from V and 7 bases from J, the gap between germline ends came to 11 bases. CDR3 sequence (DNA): TGTGCCAGCAGTCGAGACGACAATGAAGCTTTCTTT. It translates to CASSRDDNEAFF.